This T cell receptor beta chain was documented in a study of siplizumab effects on memory and regulatory T cells. TCRdb's copy holds only in-frame clones and misses some; the assay was immunoSEQ multiplex PCR. This table holds about 13,000 clones, roughly 40% found once. Coculture of the mixed lymphocyte reaction cells took place at 37 degrees C and lasted roughly 6 days. About this clone: Its antigen is not known.

The receptor was derived from a human donor in good health; the cells came from an allogeneic mixed lymphocyte reaction. Sequenced input: CFSE-low (dividing) CD8+ T cells sorted from an allogeneic mixed lymphocyte reaction.

This CDR3 is CASSQARGGSYEQYF. The CDR3 nucleotides read TGCGCCAGCAGCCAAGCTCGCGGGGGCTCCTACGAGCAGTACTTC. J is TRBJ2-7 and V is TRBV4-1; 7 bases fit TRBD2. This CDR3 has 15 amino acids. Per germline, CDR1 MGHRA and CDR2 YSYEKL. Germline trimming cut 1 base from V and 0 bases from J; bases unmatched to any gene: 3.